These 9 T cell receptor beta chains were all obtained from the same sample, sequenced in a study of T cells after yellow fever vaccination (dated by TCRdb to between 2019 and 2020). In light of the paper, this sample's treatment or condition label describes: live attenuated yellow fever vaccine strain. The library was built by means of 5' RACE. The sequencer listed for this sample is Illumina HiSeq 2500. Using fastp trimming at Q25 and MiXCR clonotype assembly, TCRdb reanalyzed the public sequencing data and kept in-frame beta chains. Rows with a matching CDR3 protein are joined into one entry that keeps the most common DNA and genes. For this sample the table gives more than 90,000 distinct CDR3 sequences, of which about 7.8% were detected only once. The ten most abundant clones make up approximately 2.7% of the sample. Sequencing used CD4+ T cells sorted from PBMCs, obtained about 41 days after the first yellow fever vaccination. These receptors were taken from a man younger than 30 who received the YFV17D yellow fever vaccine.

This clonotype was seen ten or more times. V and J are TRBV5-1 and TRBJ2-3; 7 bases map to TRBD1. The CDR3 length is 16 residues. Germline CDR1 reads SGHRS; CDR2 reads YFSETQ. Trimming removed 4 bases from V and 4 bases from J; junction bases left unmatched: 12. CDR3 protein: CASSPGTAGGADTQYF. Written as DNA, the CDR3 is TGCGCCAGCAGCCCCGGGACAGCCGGCGGTGCAGATACGCAGTATTTT.

In its sample, this clonotype was seen many times. The chain combines TRBV7-2 with TRBJ2-1; possible D gene TRBD2, 6 bases. The CDR3 sequence is 14 residues long. Germline values: CDR1 SGHTA, CDR2 FQGNSA. V was clipped by 0 bases and J by 7 bases, with 10 bases between them. The CDR3 bases are TGTGCCAGCAGCTTAGCGGGGGGAAGGAATGAGCAGTTCTTC. It encodes CASSLAGGRNEQFF.

This clonotype was counted at least ten times. The rearrangement uses TRBV7-2 and TRBJ2-2; no clear D gene. Trimming cost V 0 bases and J 4 bases, with 9 bases left between them. The CDR3 extends over 15 amino acids. CDR1 and CDR2 from the germline V gene are SGHTA and FQGNSA. The CDR3 DNA reads TGTGCCAGCAGCTTAGCAGGGCAAGGCACCGGGGAGCTGTTTTTT. This translates into CASSLAGQGTGELFF.

This clonotype was observed at least ten times. This sequence joins TRBV20-1 and TRBJ2-3, with a tentative D call TRBD2 (6 bases). From germline, CDR1 is DFQATT and CDR2 SNEGSKA (reference sequence). The CDR3 is 14 residues long. V dropped 7 bases and J dropped 6 bases, with 20 bases sitting between them. CDR3 coding DNA: TGCAGTGTCCCCGTCAGGTCCCGGGGGGATACGCAGTATTTT. It codes for CSVPVRSRGDTQYF.

This clonotype was counted at least ten times. The chain is built from TRBV7-2 and TRBJ2-2; perhaps TRBD1 as D (5 bases). V lost 4 bases and J lost 4, with 19 bases in between. Germline assignment: CDR1 SGHTA and CDR2 FQGNSA. The CDR3 has 17 amino acids. The CDR3 DNA is TGTGCCAGCAGCTCCCCCCGGTTGGGGCGTGGCACCGGGGAGCTGTTTTTT. Its translation: CASSSPRLGRGTGELFF.

This rearrangement joins TRBV11-2 to TRBJ2-7; 8 bases map to TRBD1. This CDR3 contains 15 residues. Germline V gene data show CDR1 as SGHAT and CDR2 as FQNNGV. J lost 3 bases, V lost 2 bases, and 6 bases had no gene match. CDR3 region: CASSLLPGQVYEQYF. The CDR3 DNA reads as TGTGCCAGCAGCTTACTCCCGGGACAGGTCTACGAGCAGTACTTC.

Ten or more counts support this clonotype. The V call is TRBV5-1, the J call TRBJ2-5; D is ambiguous. The CDR3 loop spans 14 amino acids. V lost 0 bases and J 4 bases, leaving 10 bases between the germline ends. Germline-derived CDR1 and CDR2 are SGHRS and YFSETQ. CDR3 in DNA: TGCGCCAGCAGCTTGGCCACCCCCGGAGAGACCCAGTACTTC. It is translated as CASSLATPGETQYF.

This clonotype was picked up many times. The genes are TRBV5-4 and TRBJ2-3; D not certain. Trimming shortened V by 3 bases and J by 0 bases, and 20 bases separated the two germline ends. Looked up from germline, CDR1 is SGHNT and CDR2 is YYREEE (reference sequence). This CDR3 comprises 18 residues. This CDR3 is CASSSHFMESSSTDTQYF. The DNA of the CDR3 is TGTGCCAGCAGCTCCCACTTTATGGAGTCCTCTAGCACAGATACGCAGTATTTT.

This clonotype was picked up many times. The V gene is TRBV5-6, the J gene TRBJ2-3; 10 bases align to TRBD2. This CDR3 region has 13 residues. V was clipped by 8 bases and J by 4 bases; unmatched bases: 4. CDR1 is SGHDT, CDR2 YYEEEE, per germline. CDR3 sequence reads: CASTSGVADTQYF. The DNA of the CDR3 is TGTGCCAGTACTAGCGGGGTAGCAGATACGCAGTATTTT.